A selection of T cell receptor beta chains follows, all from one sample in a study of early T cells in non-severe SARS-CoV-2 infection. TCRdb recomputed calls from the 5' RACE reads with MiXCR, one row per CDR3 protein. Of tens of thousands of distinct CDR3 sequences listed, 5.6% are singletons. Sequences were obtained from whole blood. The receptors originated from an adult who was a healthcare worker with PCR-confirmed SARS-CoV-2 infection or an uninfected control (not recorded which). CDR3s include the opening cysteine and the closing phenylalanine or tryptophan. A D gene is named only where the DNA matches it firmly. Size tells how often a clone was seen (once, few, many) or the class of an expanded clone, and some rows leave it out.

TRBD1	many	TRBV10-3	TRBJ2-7	TGTGCCATCTCCCGACAGGGTCCTTACGAGCAGTACTTC	CAISRQGPYEQYF
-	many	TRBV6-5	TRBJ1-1	TGTGCCAGCCGTAACCGAGCCAAGAACACTGAAGCTTTCTTT	CASRNRAKNTEAFF
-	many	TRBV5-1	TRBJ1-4	TGCGCCAGCAAAGACAGGACTAATGAAAAACTGTTTTTT	CASKDRTNEKLFF
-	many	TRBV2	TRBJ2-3	TGTGCCACAAGGGGACGGACTAGCACAGATACGCAGTATTTT	CATRGRTSTDTQYF
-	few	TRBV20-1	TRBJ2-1	TGCAGTGCCCTGGGGGCGGGGCGGGAGCAGTTCTTC	CSALGAGREQFF
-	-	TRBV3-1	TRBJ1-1	TGTGCCAGCAGCCCCCCAGGACAGAACACTGAAGCTTTCTTT	CASSPPGQNTEAFF
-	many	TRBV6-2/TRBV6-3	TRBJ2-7	TGTGCCAGCAGACCCAGTGGTGGGAAGGTCTACGAGCAGTACTTC	CASRPSGGKVYEQYF
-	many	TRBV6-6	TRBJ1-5	TGTGCCAGCAGTTCCACCGGGGGGCCCCAGCATTTT	CASSSTGGPQHF
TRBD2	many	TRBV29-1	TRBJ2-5	TGCAGCGTTGGAGGCGGGGGTCAAGAGACCCAGTACTTC	CSVGGGGQETQYF
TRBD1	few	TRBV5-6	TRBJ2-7	TGTGCCAGCAGCCCACCGGGACAGACGTACGAGCAGTACTTC	CASSPPGQTYEQYF